This TCR beta chain was identified during a study of shared clonotypes between healthy human individuals. Note on this clone: No antigen is known for it.

TCRdb keeps only in-frame clones here, not all; method: immunoSEQ multiplex PCR. The sample consists of about 590,000 clones, nearly 97% of them appearing once. CDR1 and CDR2 from the germline V gene are MGHRA and YSYEKL. V lost 4 bases, J lost 9 bases, and 4 bases stayed unmatched. The CDR3 spans 15 residues. General observations from the study: Generation of non-shared clonotypes was less probable than generation of clonotypes shared by all four donors. Of the naive CD4 clonotypes, around 5% were shared across a few donors. Researchers sampled blood only, noting tissue repertoires likely differ. What naive subsets generally showed was a larger estimated richness than memory subsets showed.

The naive CD8 fraction comprised CD45RO-negative cells positively selected for CCR7 and excluded terminally differentiated effector memory CD45RA+ cells. The sequenced sample consisted of naive CD8+ T cells sorted from blood. J is TRBJ2-2 and V is TRBV4-1, with 14 bases that match TRBD2. The receptor was isolated from a young woman in good health. The CDR3 loop is CASSPGLAGGRELFF. The CDR3 DNA reads TGCGCCAGCAGCCCCGGACTAGCGGGAGGTCGGGAGCTGTTTTTT.